A selection of T cell receptor beta chains follows, all from one sample in a study of cytomegalovirus exposure and HLA in healthy donors. Data came from immunoSEQ multiplex PCR; TCRdb stores just in-frame clones and leaves some out. Found here are under 150,000 clones, roughly 90% of them singletons; the top ten hold under 3%. Sequencing used PBMCs. The source of these receptors is a man between 18 and 29 years old in good health and CMV-seronegative. Both conserved end residues are part of each CDR3. A D gene is named only where the DNA matches it firmly. Clone size is given for some rows only: seen once, a few or many times, or a class if the clone is expanded.

>.|.|TRBJ1-5|TRBV7-2
CASSWTPGHGSNQPQHF
TGTGCCAGCAGCTGGACCCCGGGACACGGGAGCAATCAGCCCCAGCATTTT
>once|.|TRBJ2-1|TRBV6-1
CASSDIPEEQFF
TGTGCCAGCAGTGACATACCGGAGGAGCAGTTCTTC
>.|TRBD1|TRBJ1-2|TRBV10-3
CATRGQSFNYGYTF
TGTGCCACTAGGGGACAGAGCTTTAACTATGGCTACACCTTC
>.|.|TRBJ2-1|TRBV5-1
CASSLGPNNEQFF
TGCGCCAGCAGCTTGGGGCCAAACAATGAGCAGTTCTTC
>.|.|TRBJ2-6|TRBV7-2
CASSLGVGAGANVLTF
TGTGCCAGCAGCTTAGGGGTGGGAGCGGGGGCCAACGTCCTGACTTTC
>few|.|TRBJ1-1|TRBV4-1
CASRQGGPGGTEAFF
TGCGCCAGCAGGCAAGGGGGACCCGGGGGCACTGAAGCTTTCTTT
>.|TRBD2|TRBJ2-1|TRBV6-1
CASSDRLAVREQFF
TGTGCCAGCAGTGATCGGCTAGCGGTCCGGGAGCAGTTCTTC
>.|TRBD2|TRBJ2-3|TRBV11-2
CASSISGGGSPQYF
TGTGCCAGCAGTATTAGCGGGGGGGGATCGCCGCAGTATTTT
>.|.|TRBJ2-7|TRBV6-5
CASSYDSVRGFYEQYF
TGTGCCAGCAGTTACGACTCTGTAAGGGGGTTCTACGAGCAGTACTTC
>.|TRBD1|TRBJ2-7|TRBV19
CASSIHPDRGKGEQYF
TGTGCCAGTAGTATCCACCCGGACAGGGGAAAGGGCGAGCAGTACTTC
>.|.|TRBJ1-4|TRBV12-5
CASGLSGVGEKLFF
TGTGCTAGTGGTTTGTCGGGGGTGGGTGAAAAACTGTTTTTT
>.|TRBD2|TRBJ2-3|TRBV7-6
CASSLLSGLAVSTDTQYF
TGTGCCAGCAGCTTACTCTCCGGACTAGCGGTCAGCACAGATACGCAGTATTTT
>.|.|TRBJ1-3|TRBV5-6
CASSLGFGGFPGNTIYF
TGTGCCAGCAGCTTGGGCTTTGGAGGGTTCCCGGGAAACACCATATATTTT
>.|TRBD1|TRBJ1-1|TRBV6-6
CASSYRTGGRLTEAFF
TGTGCCAGCAGTTACCGGACAGGGGGTAGGCTCACTGAAGCTTTCTTT
>.|TRBD1|TRBJ1-3|TRBV6-5
CASSSSRQGSGNTIYF
TGTGCCAGCAGTTCTTCCCGACAGGGGTCTGGAAACACCATATATTTT
>.|.|TRBJ2-2|TRBV5-4
CASSVTDLTGELFF
TGTGCCAGCAGCGTGACTGATTTAACCGGGGAGCTGTTTTTT
>.|.|TRBJ1-2|TRBV6-1
CASSEGRVRGSQTF
TGTGCCAGCAGTGAAGGGCGGGTCCGGGGAAGTCAAACCTTC
>once|TRBD1|TRBJ2-7|TRBV4-1
CASSQDETGDFYEQYF
TGCGCCAGCAGCCAAGATGAGACAGGGGATTTCTACGAGCAGTACTTC
>.|.|TRBJ1-2|TRBV27
CASSPVRVTSPRGGYTF
TGTGCCAGCAGTCCCGTCCGGGTCACCTCCCCACGGGGTGGCTACACCTTC
>once|TRBD1|TRBJ2-7|TRBV29-1
CSGGQSSYEQYF
TGCAGCGGGGGACAGAGCTCCTACGAGCAGTACTTC
>.|.|TRBJ1-4|TRBV4-3
CASSLNYRERSEKLFF
TGCGCCAGCAGCCTAAACTACAGGGAGAGGAGTGAAAAACTGTTTTTT
>once|TRBD1|TRBJ2-7|TRBV15
CATSRDLGGHHEQYF
TGTGCCACCAGCAGAGATTTAGGGGGCCACCACGAGCAGTACTTC
>.|TRBD1|TRBJ2-2|TRBV4-1
CASSLRTGNTGELFF
TGCGCCAGCAGCCTCCGGACAGGGAACACCGGGGAGCTGTTTTTT
>.|TRBD1|TRBJ2-7|TRBV5-8
CASSSRYRGRYEQYF
TGTGCCAGCAGCTCTCGCTACAGGGGAAGATACGAGCAGTACTTC
>few|TRBD2|TRBJ2-5|TRBV18
CASSPGGGRAVETQYF
TGTGCCAGCTCACCGGGCGGCGGGAGGGCCGTAGAGACCCAGTACTTC
>few|TRBD2|TRBJ2-7|TRBV7-2
CASSIQSGLEFPYEQYF
TGTGCCAGCAGCATACAATCGGGACTAGAATTCCCCTACGAGCAGTACTTC
>.|TRBD1|TRBJ1-2|TRBV18
CASSPTTGGDYGYTF
TGTGCCAGCTCACCCACGACAGGGGGCGACTATGGCTACACCTTC
>.|TRBD1|TRBJ2-1|TRBV7-2
CASSKRDRAGDEQFF
TGTGCCAGCAGTAAAAGGGACAGGGCCGGCGATGAGCAGTTCTTC
>.|TRBD1|TRBJ2-3|TRBV19
CASSPRDRIADTQYF
TGTGCCAGTAGCCCCCGGGACAGGATCGCAGATACGCAGTATTTT
>.|.|TRBJ1-2|TRBV6-5
CASKKEGMGANGYTF
TGTGCCAGCAAGAAAGAGGGAATGGGAGCGAATGGCTACACCTTC
>.|TRBD1|TRBJ1-1|TRBV6-1
CAIRQGGDTEAFF
TGTGCCATCCGACAGGGCGGAGACACTGAAGCTTTCTTT
>.|TRBD1|TRBJ1-4|TRBV28
CASTVTGNSEKLFF
TGTGCCAGCACGGTGACAGGGAATAGTGAAAAACTGTTTTTT
>.|.|TRBJ2-1|TRBV29-1
CSVEVGSAVPNEQFF
TGCAGCGTTGAAGTCGGTAGCGCCGTCCCTAATGAGCAGTTCTTC
>.|.|TRBJ2-1|TRBV2
CASSLGGNEQFF
TGTGCCAGCTCATTAGGAGGGAATGAGCAGTTCTTC
>.|TRBD1|TRBJ2-6|TRBV10-3
CATGQGSGANVLTF
TGTGCCACCGGACAGGGCTCTGGGGCCAACGTCCTGACTTTC
>once|.|TRBJ2-1|TRBV15
CATSSESSYNEQFF
TGTGCCACCAGCAGCGAGAGCTCCTACAATGAGCAGTTCTTC
>.|TRBD1|TRBJ1-4|TRBV28
CASSSETGHSEKLFF
TGTGCCAGCAGTTCCGAGACAGGGCACAGTGAAAAACTGTTTTTT
>.|.|TRBJ1-1|TRBV6-1
CASSALGQMNTEAFF
TGTGCCAGCAGTGCGCTTGGACAAATGAACACTGAAGCTTTCTTT
>once|.|TRBJ1-2|TRBV18
CASSPTTGYNGYTF
TGTGCCAGCTCACCAACGACTGGGTATAATGGCTACACCTTC
>once|TRBD2|TRBJ2-1|TRBV6-1
CASIITSGAYNEQFF
TGTGCCAGCATCATCACTAGCGGGGCATACAATGAGCAGTTCTTC
>.|.|TRBJ1-5|TRBV5-8
CASSLVGAHNQPQHF
TGTGCCAGCAGCTTGGTGGGGGCCCATAATCAGCCCCAGCATTTT
>.|.|TRBJ2-5|TRBV5-4
CASSTGTLQETQYF
TGTGCCAGCAGCACTGGGACACTCCAAGAGACCCAGTACTTC
>.|.|TRBJ1-2|TRBV27
CASSLYRGFNYGYTF
TGTGCCAGCAGTTTATATCGCGGCTTTAACTATGGCTACACCTTC
>.|.|TRBJ2-3|TRBV5-1
CASSPGLPDTQYF
TGCGCCAGCAGCCCGGGACTTCCAGATACGCAGTATTTT
>.|.|TRBJ1-1|TRBV27
CASSLRSGSRAFF
TGTGCCAGCAGTTTAAGATCAGGGTCTCGAGCTTTCTTT
>.|TRBD2|TRBJ2-7|TRBV6-5
CASSAGLVGTYEQYF
TGTGCCAGCAGCGCCGGACTAGTCGGAACCTACGAGCAGTACTTC
>.|.|TRBJ1-1|TRBV11-2
CASSPQRQSNTEAFF
TGTGCCAGCAGCCCACAGAGACAGAGCAACACTGAAGCTTTCTTT
>.|.|TRBJ1-1|TRBV6-5
CASSPTLLTEAFF
TGTGCCAGCAGTCCCACGCTACTCACTGAAGCTTTCTTT
>.|.|TRBJ2-3|TRBV30
CAWSPGYFQYF
TGTGCCTGGAGTCCGGGTTATTTCCAGTATTTT
>.|TRBD1|TRBJ2-7|TRBV2
CASTISGQSYEQYF
TGTGCCAGCACTATATCGGGACAGAGCTACGAGCAGTACTTC
>few|.|TRBJ1-1|TRBV6-6
CASNKGQREAFF
TGTGCCAGCAACAAAGGACAGCGAGAAGCTTTCTTT
>.|TRBD1|TRBJ2-7|TRBV27
CASSPSRTGQGSYEQYF
TGTGCCAGCAGCCCATCACGTACGGGACAGGGATCCTACGAGCAGTACTTC
>once|TRBD1|TRBJ2-4|TRBV5-6
CASSLLGTEPLAKNIQYF
TGTGCCAGCAGCTTGCTGGGGACAGAACCCCTAGCCAAAAACATTCAGTACTTC